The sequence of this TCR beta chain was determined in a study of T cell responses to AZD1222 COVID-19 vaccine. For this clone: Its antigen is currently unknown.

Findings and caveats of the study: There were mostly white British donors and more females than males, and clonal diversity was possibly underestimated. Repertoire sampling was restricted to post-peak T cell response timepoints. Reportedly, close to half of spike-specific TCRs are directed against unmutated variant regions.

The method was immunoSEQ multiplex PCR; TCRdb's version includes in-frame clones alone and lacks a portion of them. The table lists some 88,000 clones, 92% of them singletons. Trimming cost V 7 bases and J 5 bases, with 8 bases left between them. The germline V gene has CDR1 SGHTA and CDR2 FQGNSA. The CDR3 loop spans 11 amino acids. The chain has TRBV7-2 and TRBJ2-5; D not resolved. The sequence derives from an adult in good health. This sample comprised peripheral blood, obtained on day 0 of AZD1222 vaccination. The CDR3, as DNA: TGTGCCAGCACCCGGGTTGAGACCCAGTACTTC. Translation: CASTRVETQYF.